These 22 T cell receptor beta chains originate from one sample sequenced in a study of blood T cell repertoires in COVID-19. Assay: immunoSEQ multiplex PCR; the TCRdb copy retains only in-frame clones and omits some. The sample consists of 70,000 to 95,000 clones, 85% to 90% of them appearing once. Specimen: peripheral blood. The receptors were sampled from a woman of 80 years or more with active COVID-19.

The gene calls are TRBV29-1 and TRBJ2-3, with 14 bases fitting TRBD2. V lost 8 bases and J lost 5; bases outside the gene matches: 3. Per germline, CDR1 SQVTM and CDR2 ANQGSEA. The CDR3 runs to 13 residues. The CDR3 DNA reads as TGCAGCTGGGGGACTAGCGGGAGAGATACGCAGTATTTT. This gives the protein CSWGTSGRDTQYF.

This clone was seen more than once but under ten times. This chain connects TRBV6-1 to TRBJ1-2, with TRBD1 identical over 7 bases. In germline, CDR1 is MNHNS, CDR2 SASEGT. V shed 1 base and J 2 bases; nucleotides not matched to a gene: 1. The CDR3 contains 14 residues. CDR3 sequence: CASSEDRGNYGYTF. As DNA, the CDR3 is TGTGCCAGCAGTGAAGACAGGGGAAACTATGGCTACACCTTC.

This clone was detected only once. The V and J genes are TRBV25-1 and TRBJ2-2; the match to TRBD1 covers 7 bases. CDR3 length: 14 amino acids. V dropped 7 bases and J dropped 3; count of bases not matched to a gene: 5. The germline gives CDR1 MGHDK, CDR2 SYGVNS. CDR3 coding DNA: TGTGCCAGCATTGGGCAGGGGGACACCGGGGAGCTGTTTTTT. Translation: CASIGQGDTGELFF.

The genes are TRBV16 and TRBJ1-4; TRBD1 aligns across 11 bases. V trimming: 2 bases; J trimming: 2 bases; junction bases outside the gene matches: 7. Germline values: CDR1 KGHSY, CDR2 FQNENV. The CDR3 sequence is 18 residues long. For the CDR3, the DNA is TGTGCCAGCAGCCAACGGTCGGGACAGGGGGAGACTAATGAAAAACTGTTTTTT. It translates to CASSQRSGQGETNEKLFF.

The V call is TRBV30, the J call TRBJ2-7; 8 bases are shared with TRBD2. The CDR3 has 15 amino acids. With 3 bases clipped from V and 4 bases from J, the junction kept 11 bases outside the gene matches. Germline values: CDR1 GTSNPN, CDR2 SVGIG (reference sequence). CDR3 in amino acids: CAWSRSGLGEYEQYF. The CDR3, as DNA: TGTGCCTGGAGCAGATCGGGACTAGGGGAATACGAGCAGTACTTC.

This chain links TRBV5-1 with TRBJ2-3, with 7 positions matching TRBD2. The CDR3 has 17 amino acids. Germline assignment: CDR1 SGHRS and CDR2 YFSETQ. V lost 0 bases and J lost 4; bases outside the gene matches: 11. CDR3 sequence: CASSLAIMGGNPDTQYF. Written as DNA, the CDR3 is TGCGCCAGCAGCTTGGCGATCATGGGGGGGAATCCAGATACGCAGTATTTT.

This clone was observed a single time. V gene TRBV7-2 combines with J gene TRBJ2-1; possible D gene TRBD2, 5 bases. The germline V gene encodes CDR1 SGHTA and CDR2 FQGNSA. This CDR3 contains 14 residues. V lost 5 bases, J lost 2 bases, and 10 bases lay in between. Here the CDR3 DNA reads TGTGCCAGCAGCCCAGCGGCCACCTACAATGAGCAGTTCTTC. It encodes CASSPAATYNEQFF.

The chain links TRBV7-9 to TRBJ2-6, with 11 positions matching TRBD1. The V gene end was trimmed by 2 bases and the J gene end by 0 bases; junction bases not matched to a gene: 6. Germline V gene data show CDR1 as SEHNR and CDR2 as FQNEAQ (reference sequence). The CDR3 has 19 amino acids. The CDR3 nucleotides read TGTGCCAGCAGCTTACCCCGGGACAGGGGGTTCTCTGGGGCCAACGTCCTGACTTTC. Residues: CASSLPRDRGFSGANVLTF. Full variable domain (outside the CDR3, taken from reference TRBV7-9 and TRBJ2-6): DTGVSQNPRHKITKRGQNVTFRCDPISEHNRLYWYRQTLGQGPEFLTYFQNEAQLEKSRLLSDRFSAERPKGSFSTLEIQRTEQGDSAMYLCASSLPRDRGFSGANVLTFGAGSRLTVL.

CDR3 in amino acids: CASSVLAGGETQYF. The CDR3 DNA reads TGTGCCAGCAGCGTACTGGCGGGAGGGGAGACCCAGTACTTC. The rearrangement uses TRBV9 and TRBJ2-5, with 9 bases fitting TRBD2. J lost 5 bases, V lost 1 base, and 3 bases had no gene match. Germline-derived CDR1 and CDR2 are SGDLS and YYNGEE. The CDR3 has 14 amino acids.

J is TRBJ1-6 and V is TRBV20-1; TRBD1 might be the D (5 bases). Looked up from germline, CDR1 is DFQATT and CDR2 is SNEGSKA (reference sequence). This CDR3 has 15 residues. Deletions cut 3 bases from V and 6 bases from J, with 15 bases between. The CDR3 region has the DNA TGCAGTGCTAGTTTGGGGGTGGAGGGTAATTCACCCCTCCACTTT. It encodes CSASLGVEGNSPLHF.

The chain joins TRBV3-1 (or the pseudogene TRBV3-2) to TRBJ2-3; D uncertain. Germline CDR1 and CDR2: LGHDT and YNNKEL (reference sequence). Trimming stripped 1 base from V and 1 base from J, with 6 bases between. The CDR3 covers 14 residues. Written as DNA, the CDR3 is TGTGCCAGCAGCCAAGGTGGAGGCACAGATACGCAGTATTTT. Translating it yields CASSQGGGTDTQYF.

The chain couples TRBV6-2 or TRBV6-3 to TRBJ2-3, with D unresolved. The CDR3 length is 13 residues. In germline, CDR1 is MNHEY, CDR2 SVGEGT. The V end lost 5 bases, the J end lost 2 bases, and 8 bases lay between the germline ends. The CDR3 loop is CASSHTTTDTQYF. The CDR3 DNA sequence: TGTGCCAGCAGTCACACAACCACAGATACGCAGTATTTT.

Here the CDR3 reads CSASALANVYNEQFF. The CDR3, as DNA: TGCAGTGCTAGTGCCCTAGCGAACGTCTACAATGAGCAGTTCTTC. The chain employs TRBV20-1 and TRBJ2-1, with D possibly matching TRBD2 (6 bases). The CDR3 consists of 15 residues. CDR1 and CDR2 from the germline V gene are DFQATT and SNEGSKA (reference sequence). The V end was cut by 3 bases, the J end by 3 bases, with 15 bases between.

This rearrangement joins TRBV6-6 to TRBJ1-5; weak D call: TRBD1 (5 bases). This CDR3 is built from 15 residues. Between the trimmed V and J ends, which lost 6 bases and 0 bases, there was a span of 12 bases. The V gene's germline CDR1 is MNHNY and CDR2 SVGAGI (reference sequence). The CDR3 DNA reads as TGTGCCAGCAGGGAGGGGTTCCATAGCAATCAGCCCCAGCATTTT. This sequence encodes CASREGFHSNQPQHF.

This sequence joins TRBV10-3 and TRBJ1-1; 7 bases match TRBD1. This CDR3 contains 13 residues. Per the germline V gene, CDR1 is ENHRY and CDR2 is SYGVKD. Trimming cost V 7 bases and J 3 bases; bases outside gene matches: 5. CDR3 residues: CAINRQGDTEAFF. The CDR3 DNA reads as TGTGCCATCAATAGGCAGGGGGACACTGAAGCTTTCTTT.

This clone was seen just once. The chain employs TRBV6-5 and TRBJ2-1; 11 bases align to TRBD2. Germline CDR1 and CDR2: MNHEY and SVGAGI. The J segment lost 8 bases and the V segment lost 6 bases, leaving 9 bases of the junction unmatched. This CDR3 contains 15 residues. The CDR3 reads CASSGSGRARDEQFF. In DNA, the CDR3 is TGTGCCAGCAGCGGTAGCGGGAGGGCCAGGGATGAGCAGTTCTTC.

The V and J genes are TRBV30 and TRBJ1-4; D unclear. In germline, CDR1 is GTSNPN, CDR2 SVGIG (reference sequence). V dropped 2 bases and J dropped 2 bases, with 12 bases sitting between them. This CDR3 is 15 amino acids long. CDR3 loop: CAWSFNTGTNEKLFF. The DNA for the CDR3 is TGTGCCTGGAGTTTCAACACGGGGACTAATGAAAAACTGTTTTTT.

This sequence joins TRBV5-4 and TRBJ2-1, with 8 bases fitting TRBD2. Germline CDR1 and CDR2: SGHNT and YYREEE (reference sequence). Germline trimming cut 0 bases from V and 3 bases from J; bases unmatched to any gene: 8. The CDR3 extends over 17 amino acids. CDR3 residues: CASSLGIYSGIYNEQFF. As DNA, the CDR3 is TGTGCCAGCAGCTTGGGTATTTATAGCGGGATCTACAATGAGCAGTTCTTC. The full variable domain, with the rest looked up from reference TRBV5-4 and TRBJ2-1, is ETGVTQSPTHLIKTRGQQVTLRCSSQSGHNTVSWYQQALGQGPQFIFQYYREEENGRGNFPPRFSGLQFPNYSSELNVNALELDDSALYLCASSLGIYSGIYNEQFFGPGTRLTVL.

J is TRBJ2-1 and V is TRBV2; D gene uncertain. CDR3 length: 12 amino acids. The germline gives CDR1 SNHLY, CDR2 FYNNEI. Deletions cut 0 bases from V and 8 bases from J, with 5 bases between. The CDR3 DNA reads as TGTGCCAGCAGTGAAGCCATTTATGAGCAGTTCTTC. Protein product: CASSEAIYEQFF.

The chain is built from TRBV7-2 and TRBJ2-2; D might be TRBD1 (6 bases). CDR3 size: 13 residues. Germline loops: CDR1 SGHTA, CDR2 FQGNSA. The V and J ends lost 3 bases and 5 bases respectively, with 7 bases between them. The CDR3: CASSLQGTGELFF. The CDR3 nucleotides read TGTGCCAGCAGCTTGCAGGGGACCGGGGAGCTGTTTTTT. Filled out from reference TRBV7-2 and TRBJ2-2, the complete variable domain reads GAGVSQSPSNKVTEKGKDVELRCDPISGHTALYWYRQSLGQGLEFLIYFQGNSAPDKSGLPSDRFSAERTGGSVSTLTIQRTQQEDSAVYLCASSLQGTGELFFGEGSRLTVL.

This chain links TRBV11-2 with TRBJ1-4; 8 bases are a match to TRBD1. In germline, CDR1 is SGHAT, CDR2 FQNNGV. The CDR3 is 16 amino acids. V lost 0 bases and J lost 5; bases outside the gene matches: 5. In nucleotides, the CDR3 is TGTGCCAGCAGCTTAGATGGCGGACAGGGAAATGAAAAACTGTTTTTT. This codes for CASSLDGGQGNEKLFF.

The chain carries TRBV3-1 (or the pseudogene TRBV3-2) and TRBJ2-1, with 14 bases aligning to TRBD2. CDR3 length: 15 amino acids. Germline CDR1 and CDR2: LGHDT and YNNKEL (reference sequence). V trimming: 5 bases; J trimming: 11 bases; junction bases outside the gene matches: 8. The CDR3 DNA follows: TGTGCCAGCAGCGGACTAGCGGGAGGCATCATAAAGCAGTTCTTC. It translates to CASSGLAGGIIKQFF.